A single sample is the source of the 21 T cell receptor beta chains below, sequenced in a study of preoperative IRX-2 immunotherapy in early breast cancer. Treatment specified: preoperative locoregional IRX-2 cytokine immunotherapy. TCRdb's table, derived via immunoSEQ multiplex PCR, lists solely in-frame clones and lacks some. The sample includes roughly 43,000 clones, about 95% of them seen just once. Sequencing used tumor tissue, obtained after IRX-2 immunotherapy. All receptors derive from a human donor with breast cancer.

The gene calls are TRBV28 and TRBJ1-5, with unresolved D. This CDR3 is 13 amino acids long. In germline, CDR1 is MDHEN, CDR2 SYDVKM. V was clipped by 5 bases and J by 4 bases, with 9 bases between them. The CDR3 DNA is TGTGCCAGCAGTCATGACGGGAATCAGCCCCAGCATTTT. This codes for CASSHDGNQPQHF.

J is TRBJ2-3 and V is TRBV9; D is possibly TRBD1 (5 bases). In germline, CDR1 is SGDLS, CDR2 YYNGEE. With 2 bases removed from V and 2 bases from J, the gap between germline ends came to 6 bases. The CDR3 has 13 residues. CDR3 residues: CASSVGLTDTQYF. For the CDR3, the DNA is TGTGCCAGCAGCGTGGGGCTCACAGATACGCAGTATTTT.

This chain uses TRBV19 with TRBJ2-4, with 7 bases aligning to TRBD1. Looked up from germline, CDR1 is LNHDA and CDR2 is SQIVND (reference sequence). The CDR3 sequence is 13 residues long. J gave up 12 bases and V 6 bases, and 11 bases lay outside the gene matches. CDR3 sequence reads: CASSTGQGVGQYF. The DNA for the CDR3 is TGTGCCAGTAGCACCGGCCAGGGGGTTGGTCAGTACTTC.

The chain combines TRBV6-4 with TRBJ2-7; weak D call: TRBD2 (5 bases). The CDR3 covers 17 residues. V dropped 1 base and J dropped 9 bases, with 25 bases sitting between them. The germline V gene encodes CDR1 MRHNA and CDR2 SNTAGT. CDR3: CASSDYRAVAYPRGQYF. In DNA form, the CDR3 reads TGTGCCAGCAGTGACTACCGGGCGGTAGCGTACCCACGGGGGCAGTACTTC.

This clone was detected only once. The chain employs TRBV19 and TRBJ1-2; 9 bases are shared with TRBD1. Germline CDR1 reads LNHDA; CDR2 reads SQIVND (reference sequence). This CDR3 spans 16 amino acids. J was trimmed by 4 bases and V by 7 bases; bases with no gene match: 13. The CDR3 sequence: CASIPGGGQGIYGYTF. The CDR3 DNA reads TGTGCCAGTATCCCTGGGGGCGGACAGGGGATCTATGGCTACACCTTC.

The V call is TRBV7-9, the J call TRBJ2-5, with 13 bases identical to TRBD2. Losses at the gene ends were 4 bases for V and 5 bases for J; bases not matched to a gene: 7. The CDR3 is made up of 16 amino acids. The germline V gene has CDR1 SEHNR and CDR2 FQNEAQ (reference sequence). The CDR3 DNA reads as TGTGCCAGCAGCTCAGGGACTAGCGGGGTTAGGGAGACCCAGTACTTC. It translates to CASSSGTSGVRETQYF.

This clone showed up just once. This rearrangement joins TRBV30 to TRBJ2-1; 7 positions agree with TRBD2. The CDR3 extends over 16 amino acids. Germline-derived CDR1 and CDR2 are GTSNPN and SVGIG (reference sequence). Trimming took 4 bases from V and 6 from J; bases not matched to a gene: 15. The chain's CDR3 is CAWTGWWTRNFNEQFF. The CDR3 region has the DNA TGTGCCTGGACCGGATGGTGGACTAGAAACTTCAATGAGCAGTTCTTC.

The CDR3 nucleotides read TGTGCCAGCAGCTTAGGACAACCGGAAAATGAGCAGTTCTTC. Protein product: CASSLGQPENEQFF. This chain links TRBV11-3 with TRBJ2-1; D remains ambiguous. The CDR3 contains 14 residues. From germline, CDR1 is SGHNT and CDR2 YENEEA. V gave up 1 base and J gave up 7 bases, with 11 bases separating them. The variable domain in full, completed from reference TRBV11-3 and TRBJ2-1, reads EAGVVQSPRYKIIEKKQPVAFWCNPISGHNTLYWYLQNLGQGPELLIRYENEEAVDDSQLPKDRFSAERLKGVDSTLKIQPAELGDSAVYLCASSLGQPENEQFFGPGTRLTVL.

V gene TRBV27 combines with J gene TRBJ1-5; a weak D match, TRBD1 (6 bases). The V and J ends lost 6 bases and 9 bases respectively, with 21 bases between them. The length of the CDR3 is 15 residues. From germline, CDR1 is MNHEY and CDR2 SMNVEV (reference sequence). The CDR3 sequence is CASSRQGFNRGPQHF. The CDR3 DNA reads TGTGCCAGCAGCCGCCAGGGGTTCAATAGAGGGCCCCAGCATTTT.

The chain employs TRBV20-1 and TRBJ2-2; no firm D call. Trimming shortened V by 3 bases and J by 6 bases, and 5 bases separated the two germline ends. CDR1 is DFQATT, CDR2 SNEGSKA, per germline (reference sequence). CDR3 length: 11 amino acids. CDR3 nucleotides: TGCAGTGCTAGTCGTGCCGGGGAGCTGTTTTTT. Amino acids: CSASRAGELFF.

In DNA, the CDR3 is TGTGCCAGCGCTCCGGGACAGGGTTTCCATGAGCAGTTCTTC. The encoded protein is CASAPGQGFHEQFF. V and J are TRBV27 and TRBJ2-1, with 9 bases lining up with TRBD1. This CDR3 spans 14 amino acids. Germline loops: CDR1 MNHEY, CDR2 SMNVEV (reference sequence). V dropped 8 bases and J dropped 8; count of bases not matched to a gene: 10.

CDR3 sequence (DNA): TGTGCCAGCAGCCCCCTAACAGGGAGCACTGAAGCTTTCTTT. The encoded protein is CASSPLTGSTEAFF. The rearrangement uses TRBV7-9 and TRBJ1-1; TRBD1 might be the D (6 bases). In germline, CDR1 is SEHNR, CDR2 FQNEAQ (reference sequence). The CDR3 runs 14 residues. V was shortened by 5 bases and J by 4 bases, with 14 bases between the two germline ends.

The genes are TRBV7-2 and TRBJ2-1, with D unclear. From germline, CDR1 is SGHTA and CDR2 FQGNSA. V gave up 5 bases and J gave up 5 bases, with 16 bases separating them. This CDR3 has 15 residues. The CDR3, as DNA: TGTGCCAGCAGCCAGTTAGGCTTGAGCGACAATGAGCAGTTCTTC. Protein sequence: CASSQLGLSDNEQFF.

The CDR3 DNA reads as TGTGCCAGCAGTTTATCGAGGGATTCACCCCTCCACTTT. This gives the protein CASSLSRDSPLHF. The V and J genes are TRBV28 and TRBJ1-6, with unresolved D. V lost 1 base and J 8 bases, leaving 6 bases between the germline ends. The CDR3 loop spans 13 amino acids. The germline V gene has CDR1 MDHEN and CDR2 SYDVKM.

This clone was detected once. This sequence joins TRBV29-1 and TRBJ1-1, with a tentative D call TRBD1 (6 bases). CDR3 length equals 13 residues. With 7 bases removed from V and 6 bases from J, the gap between germline ends came to 18 bases. Germline lookup yields CDR1 SQVTM and CDR2 ANQGSEA. The DNA for the CDR3 is TGCAGCGCAGAGAGACAGGCCGGGGCTGAAGCTTTCTTT. Protein product: CSAERQAGAEAFF.

The chain joins TRBV1 to TRBJ2-1; the table calls TRBD2, which could not be checked here. TRBV1 is recorded as a pseudogene. This CDR3 is built from 13 residues. The CDR3 loop is CTSSQNWGGRGVF. DNA for the CDR3: TGCACCAGCAGCCAAAACTGGGGCGGGAGGGGGGTCTTC.

J is TRBJ2-2 and V is TRBV7-3; no definite D call. CDR1 is SGHTA and CDR2 is FQGTGA in the germline V gene. The CDR3 spans 15 residues. Trimming pared 0 bases from V and 3 bases from J, leaving 8 bases between. As DNA, the CDR3 is TGTGCCAGCAGCTTAACTAGTGGATACACCGGGGAGCTGTTTTTT. Residues: CASSLTSGYTGELFF.

CDR3 in DNA: TGTGCCAGCAGCTGGGGGACGGTGCCCTATAATTCACCCCTCCACTTT. Encoded protein: CASSWGTVPYNSPLHF. The V gene is TRBV5-6, the J gene TRBJ1-6; possibly TRBD1 for D (5 bases). The CDR3 runs to 16 residues. Trimming took 3 bases from V and 2 from J, leaving 12 bases between them. CDR1 and CDR2 from the germline V gene are SGHDT and YYEEEE.

CDR3 sequence reads: CASSPNAVNNEQFF. In DNA, the CDR3 is TGTGCCAGCAGCCCAAACGCTGTCAACAATGAGCAGTTCTTC. V gene TRBV11-2 combines with J gene TRBJ2-1; no definite D call. V was shortened by 5 bases and J by 5 bases, with 13 bases between the two germline ends. Germline loops: CDR1 SGHAT, CDR2 FQNNGV. The CDR3 is 14 residues long.

The chain employs TRBV4-3 and TRBJ1-6; D not certain. The CDR3 covers 15 residues. Trimming removed 3 bases at V and 7 bases at J, with 13 bases between. The germline gives CDR1 LGHNA, CDR2 YSLEER. The CDR3 DNA sequence: TGCGCCAGCAGCCAGGACTGGACTGAGAATTCACCCCTCCACTTT. This encodes CASSQDWTENSPLHF.

The chain uses TRBV28 and TRBJ2-5; TRBD2 matches 16 bases. This CDR3 has 19 residues. Germline CDR1 MDHEN, CDR2 SYDVKM. The V segment lost 5 bases and the J segment 2 bases; nucleotides outside the gene matches: 11. CDR3 DNA sequence: TGTGCCAGCAGTACCACCGGGACTAGCGGGGGGGCCCATCAAGAGACCCAGTACTTC. It specifies CASSTTGTSGGAHQETQYF.